This paragraph covers one TCR beta chain sequence. Original processing notes: Estimation of nucleated cell counts relied on the amplification of reference gene primers. Sequencing used immunoSEQ multiplex PCR; TCRdb keeps in-frame clones, though not all of them. The V and J calls and clone size are taken from that table; D and trimming were inferred from the DNA. Of around 190,000 clones in the sample, 86% were seen once. This sample is part of a study of blood T cell repertoires in COVID-19. Study details: There were acute and convalescent COVID-19 samples, and they came from the United States, Italy and Spain.

From germline, CDR1 is SGHTA and CDR2 FQGNSA. CDR3 length: 14 residues. Unmatched junction bases numbered 11, after V lost 2 bases and J lost 13 bases. This receptor was identified in a woman in her thirties or forties in a cohort exposed to, infected with or recovered from COVID-19 (not recorded which). Input material: PBMCs or T cells enriched from blood (not recorded which). The chain links TRBV7-2 to TRBJ2-1, with TRBD2 identical over 7 bases. In nucleotides, the CDR3 is TGTGCCAGCAGCTTATGGGGGGGAGACCCAACCCAGTTCTTC. The encoded protein is CASSLWGGDPTQFF.